One sample yielded the 20 T cell receptor beta chains listed below, sequenced in a study of T-cell memory formation after mild COVID-19. TCRdb reprocessed the 5' RACE reads via MiXCR and lists one record per CDR3 protein. The repertoire includes about 180,000 distinct CDR3 sequences, roughly 16% of them detected once, and about 2% sits in the top ten. Sequencing was performed on PBMCs or a T cell subset sorted from them (not recorded which). These TCRs come from an adult woman who had mild COVID-19 (a few samples of this study predate the infection). Cell type and time point are not known.

This clonotype was seen a few times. The V gene is TRBV20-1, the J gene TRBJ2-7; 8 bases are a match to TRBD2. The junction had 8 bases not matched to a gene; V was cut back by 0 bases and J by 4 bases. Germline CDR1 reads DFQATT; CDR2 reads SNEGSKA (reference sequence). This CDR3 comprises 15 residues. The chain's CDR3 is CSAREPGGAKYEQYF. The CDR3 DNA is TGCAGTGCTAGAGAGCCCGGGGGGGCGAAATACGAGCAGTACTTC.

V and J are TRBV7-6 and TRBJ2-5; D is unresolved. Deletions cut 3 bases from V and 1 base from J, with 21 bases between. CDR3 length: 18 residues. In germline, CDR1 is SGHVS, CDR2 FNYEAQ. As DNA, the CDR3 is TGTGCCAGCAGCTTGGGCCCGCTAGTTATCATAGGCCAAGAGACCCAGTACTTC. Its translation is CASSLGPLVIIGQETQYF.

This clonotype was detected a few times. The chain couples TRBV6-5 to TRBJ2-7, with a tentative D call TRBD1 (6 bases). The CDR3 covers 14 residues. Trimming shortened V by 6 bases and J by 6 bases, and 18 bases separated the two germline ends. The germline gives CDR1 MNHEY, CDR2 SVGAGI. CDR3 DNA sequence: TGTGCCAGCAGGGACAGCCGCGTGGGATCCGAGCAGTACTTC. Amino acid sequence: CASRDSRVGSEQYF.

This chain connects TRBV5-1 to TRBJ2-7; 9 bases line up with TRBD2. This CDR3 contains 14 residues. CDR1 and CDR2 (germline): SGHRS, YFSETQ. Germline trimming cut 1 base from V and 2 bases from J; bases unmatched to any gene: 1. The CDR3 DNA sequence: TGCGCCAGCAGCTTGCTAGCGGGACCCTACGAGCAGTACTTC. Translating gives CASSLLAGPYEQYF.

The J gene is TRBJ2-7, the V gene TRBV28; 7 bases align to TRBD1. Germline V CDR1 and CDR2: MDHEN, SYDVKM. V lost 5 bases and J lost 4; bases outside the gene matches: 2. The CDR3 is 12 residues long. The CDR3 nucleotides are TGTGCCAGCAGTACACAGGGGTACGAGCAGTACTTC. Protein sequence: CASSTQGYEQYF.

The V and J genes are TRBV10-3 and TRBJ2-7, with TRBD2 identical over 9 bases. The CDR3 length is 16 residues. Germline V gene lookup returns CDR1 ENHRY and CDR2 SYGVKD. J lost 2 bases, V lost 4 bases, and 9 bases had no gene match. The CDR3 sequence is CAISGPSGKGPYEQYF. DNA of the CDR3: TGTGCCATCAGTGGCCCTAGCGGGAAGGGACCCTACGAGCAGTACTTC.

The rearrangement uses TRBV7-2 and TRBJ2-3, with D unclear. CDR3 size: 16 residues. Trimming removed 2 bases from V and 4 bases from J, with 16 bases in between. Germline loops: CDR1 SGHTA, CDR2 FQGNSA. The CDR3 DNA follows: TGTGCCAGCAGCTTACCCGCTATCTCCAGCGCAGATACGCAGTATTTT. Encoded protein: CASSLPAISSADTQYF.

The chain employs TRBV12-3 or TRBV12-4 and TRBJ1-2, with TRBD1 matching 7 bases. V shed 8 bases, J shed 7 bases, and the junction held 13 bases outside the gene matches. CDR3 length: 14 residues. The CDR3, as DNA: TGTGCCAGCGTCCGGGACAGTGAGGGGTTTGGCTACACCTTC. Amino acid sequence: CASVRDSEGFGYTF.

V is TRBV6-5 and J is TRBJ1-2, with TRBD1 matching over 8 bases. Germline V gene sequence: CDR1 MNHEY, CDR2 SVGAGI. The trim removed 8 bases at V and 8 bases at J, leaving 7 bases unmatched. This CDR3 spans 12 amino acids. The CDR3 nucleotides read TGTGCCAGCTGGGCAGGGGGCAAAGGCTACACCTTC. It specifies CASWAGGKGYTF.

This clonotype came up once. V gene TRBV7-3 combines with J gene TRBJ2-5; 10 bases line up with TRBD1. Germline lookup yields CDR1 SGHTA and CDR2 FQGTGA. The ends lost 4 bases at V and 5 bases at J; junction bases unmatched: 10. The CDR3 totals 16 residues. CDR3 sequence (DNA): TGTGCCAGCAGCTCCCGGGACAGGGGCGCTTTGGAGACCCAGTACTTC. It translates to CASSSRDRGALETQYF.

The chain uses TRBV2 and TRBJ2-3; no clear D. The CDR3 loop spans 12 amino acids. The germline V gene encodes CDR1 SNHLY and CDR2 FYNNEI. Trimming removed 4 bases from V and 5 bases from J, with 7 bases in between. The CDR3 reads CASSGLRDTQYF. In nucleotides, the CDR3 is TGTGCCAGCAGTGGGTTAAGAGATACGCAGTATTTT.

This clonotype was counted only a few times. This rearrangement joins TRBV12-3 or TRBV12-4 to TRBJ2-3, with 8 bases aligning to TRBD2. J was trimmed by 2 bases and V by 3 bases; bases with no gene match: 10. The CDR3 spans 17 residues. DNA of the CDR3: TGTGCCAGCAGTTTCCTCCTAGCGGGTGTAATCACAGATACGCAGTATTTT. Protein product: CASSFLLAGVITDTQYF.

The chain carries TRBV25-1 and TRBJ2-2; 7 positions match TRBD2. The ends lost 2 bases at V and 3 bases at J; junction bases unmatched: 6. This CDR3 region has 16 residues. The germline gives CDR1 MGHDK, CDR2 SYGVNS. This CDR3 reads CASSETGRGDTGELFF. Written as DNA, the CDR3 is TGTGCCAGCAGTGAAACGGGGAGGGGCGACACCGGGGAGCTGTTTTTT.

The CDR3 bases are TGCGCCAGCAGCCAAGAGGGGTCGGACTACGAGCAGTACTTC. This sequence encodes CASSQEGSDYEQYF. The chain uses TRBV4-3 and TRBJ2-7; D gene unclear. CDR3 length: 14 amino acids. CDR1 is LGHNA and CDR2 is YSLEER in the germline V gene. V was shortened by 0 bases and J by 3 bases, with 9 bases between the two germline ends.

The V call is TRBV11-2, the J call TRBJ1-2, with TRBD1 as a possible D gene (6 bases). Germline V gives CDR1 SGHAT, CDR2 FQNNGV. The CDR3 has 15 residues. Trimming pared 6 bases from V and 5 bases from J, leaving 19 bases between. In DNA, the CDR3 is TGTGCCAGCAGACCCGAGGGGGGCAGGGTATATGGCTACACCTTC. Amino acids: CASRPEGGRVYGYTF.

The chain links TRBV3-1 to TRBJ2-6; D remains ambiguous. Germline values: CDR1 LGHDT, CDR2 YNNKEL (reference sequence). V was clipped by 6 bases and J by 0 bases, with 12 bases between them. The CDR3 totals 16 residues. The CDR3 DNA follows: TGTGCCAGCAGTCCTCCGCTTATCTCTGGGGCCAACGTCCTGACTTTC. The encoded protein is CASSPPLISGANVLTF.

The chain combines TRBV24-1 with TRBJ2-1; possible D gene TRBD1, 6 bases. This CDR3 contains 17 residues. Deletions cut 4 bases from V and 10 bases from J, with 25 bases between. CDR1 is KGHDR, CDR2 SFDVKD, per germline. This chain's CDR3 is CATSDPRRGQISGEQFF. CDR3 bases: TGTGCCACCAGTGACCCCCGCCGGGGACAAATCTCCGGCGAGCAGTTCTTC.

CDR3 protein: CASSGGQYGYTF. CDR3 DNA: TGTGCCAGCAGTGGGGGACAATATGGCTACACCTTC. The chain employs TRBV25-1 and TRBJ1-2; D might be TRBD1 (6 bases). Germline CDR1 MGHDK, CDR2 SYGVNS. This CDR3 comprises 12 residues. V gave up 4 bases and J gave up 5 bases, with 8 bases separating them.

V usage is TRBV3-1 and J usage is TRBJ2-2; possibly TRBD1 or TRBD2 for D (5 bases each). Germline loops: CDR1 LGHDT, CDR2 YNNKEL (reference sequence). This CDR3 has 15 residues. Trimming took 1 base from V and 5 from J, leaving 11 bases between them. The CDR3 loop is CASSQAGPTTGELFF. CDR3 bases: TGTGCCAGCAGCCAAGCGGGACCGACGACCGGGGAGCTGTTTTTT. Combining the CDR3 with reference TRBV3-1 and TRBJ2-2 gives the whole variable domain DTAVSQTPKYLVTQMGNDKSIKCEQNLGHDTMYWYKQDSKKFLKIMFSYNNKELIINETVPNRFSPKSPDKAHLNLHINSLELGDSAVYFCASSQAGPTTGELFFGEGSRLTVL.

This clonotype was seen repeatedly, ten times or more. The rearrangement links TRBV20-1 to TRBJ2-7, with TRBD2 matching over 8 bases. The junction had 7 bases not matched to a gene; V was cut back by 1 base and J by 5 bases. CDR1 is DFQATT and CDR2 is SNEGSKA in the germline V gene (reference sequence). This CDR3 is built from 14 residues. Written as DNA, the CDR3 is TGCAGTGCTAGAGCACTACTAGCGGCCCACGAGCAGTACTTC. Translation: CSARALLAAHEQYF.